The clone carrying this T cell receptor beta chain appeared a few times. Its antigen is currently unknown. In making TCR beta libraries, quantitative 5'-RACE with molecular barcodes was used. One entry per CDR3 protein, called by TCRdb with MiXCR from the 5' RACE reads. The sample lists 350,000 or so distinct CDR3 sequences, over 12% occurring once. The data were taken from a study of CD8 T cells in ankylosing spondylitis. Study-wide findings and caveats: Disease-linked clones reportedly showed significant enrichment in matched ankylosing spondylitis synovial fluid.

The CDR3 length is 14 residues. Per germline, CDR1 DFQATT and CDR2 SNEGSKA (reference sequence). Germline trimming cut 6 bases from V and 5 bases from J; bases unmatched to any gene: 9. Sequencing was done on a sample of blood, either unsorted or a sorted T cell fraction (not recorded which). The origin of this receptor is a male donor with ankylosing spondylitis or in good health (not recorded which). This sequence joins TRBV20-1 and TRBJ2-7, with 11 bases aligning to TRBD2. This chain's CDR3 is CSATPLAGADEQYF. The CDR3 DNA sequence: TGCAGTGCCACGCCACTAGCGGGAGCCGACGAGCAGTACTTC.